These T cell receptor beta chains were read from a single sample in a study of CD8 T cells in Susac syndrome. In TCRdb, the immunoSEQ multiplex PCR reads were re-called with MiXCR into one record per CDR3 protein. The table includes approximately 130,000 distinct CDR3 sequences, about 90% detected once. Sequencing was carried out using CD8+ T cells from PBMCs. The receptors shown here come from a human donor with multiple sclerosis. The CDR3 runs from the conserved cysteine through the conserved F or W. Fields, in order: D gene, J gene, clone size, V gene, CDR3 length, CDR3 DNA, CDR3 protein. A D gene is named only where the DNA matches it firmly. Clone size is stated in some rows and not others, as once, few, many or a class when expanded.

d_call: TRBD2
j_call: TRBJ2-5
clone_size: -
v_call: TRBV4-3
cdr3_length: 19
cdr3_nt: TGCGCCAGCAGCCAAGATGCGGGGGGGGGACTAGCGGGAGAAGAGACCCAGTACTTC
cdr3_aa: CASSQDAGGGLAGEETQYF

d_call: -
j_call: TRBJ1-5
clone_size: -
v_call: TRBV19
cdr3_length: 14
cdr3_nt: TGTGCCAGTAGTATTTTCAGAGGGGGACAGCCCCAGCATTTT
cdr3_aa: CASSIFRGGQPQHF

d_call: TRBD1
j_call: TRBJ1-2
clone_size: -
v_call: TRBV4-3
cdr3_length: 14
cdr3_nt: TGCGCCAGCAGCCAGGCTGGGACAGGGGTTGGCTACACCTTC
cdr3_aa: CASSQAGTGVGYTF

d_call: TRBD1
j_call: TRBJ2-2
clone_size: -
v_call: TRBV6-6
cdr3_length: 14
cdr3_nt: TGTGCCAGCAGTGACAGGGAGAACACCGGGGAGCTGTTTTTT
cdr3_aa: CASSDRENTGELFF

d_call: TRBD2
j_call: TRBJ2-1
clone_size: -
v_call: TRBV12-3/TRBV12-4
cdr3_length: 18
cdr3_nt: TGTGCCAGCAGCCCGGGACTAGCGGGAGAATTGGGGTACAATGAGCAGTTCTTC
cdr3_aa: CASSPGLAGELGYNEQFF

d_call: TRBD2
j_call: TRBJ2-1
clone_size: -
v_call: TRBV12-5
cdr3_length: 17
cdr3_nt: TGTGCTAGTGGTTTGGACCCTACTAGCGGCCCATACAATGAGCAGTTCTTC
cdr3_aa: CASGLDPTSGPYNEQFF

d_call: -
j_call: TRBJ1-1
clone_size: -
v_call: TRBV27
cdr3_length: 13
cdr3_nt: TGTGCCAGTCGAGTAGGGGGGGTTAGTGAAGCTTTCTTT
cdr3_aa: CASRVGGVSEAFF

d_call: -
j_call: TRBJ2-7
clone_size: once
v_call: TRBV28
cdr3_length: 10
cdr3_nt: TGTGCCAGCAAGGGGAGCGAGCAGTACTTC
cdr3_aa: CASKGSEQYF

d_call: -
j_call: TRBJ1-1
clone_size: -
v_call: TRBV5-6
cdr3_length: 14
cdr3_nt: TGTGCCAGCAGCTTTGCAGCAATCAACACTGAAGCTTTCTTT
cdr3_aa: CASSFAAINTEAFF

d_call: -
j_call: TRBJ1-1
clone_size: -
v_call: TRBV30
cdr3_length: 13
cdr3_nt: TGTGCCTGGAGTGTAGTGGGGGGCACTGAAGCTTTCTTT
cdr3_aa: CAWSVVGGTEAFF

d_call: -
j_call: TRBJ1-2
clone_size: few
v_call: TRBV11-2
cdr3_length: 14
cdr3_nt: TGTGCCAGCAGCTTCGGGAAGGACGACTATGGCTACACCTTC
cdr3_aa: CASSFGKDDYGYTF

d_call: -
j_call: TRBJ2-7
clone_size: -
v_call: TRBV7-2
cdr3_length: 11
cdr3_nt: TGTGCCAGCAGCTTCGGAACCTTCCAGTACTTC
cdr3_aa: CASSFGTFQYF

d_call: -
j_call: TRBJ1-1
clone_size: -
v_call: TRBV6-5
cdr3_length: 15
cdr3_nt: TGTGCCAGCAGGAGCCGGGACGGCCAAAACACTGAAGCTTTCTTT
cdr3_aa: CASRSRDGQNTEAFF

d_call: -
j_call: TRBJ2-1
clone_size: -
v_call: TRBV19
cdr3_length: 13
cdr3_nt: TGTGCCAGTAGTATAGTTAACGCAAGGGAGCAGTTCTTC
cdr3_aa: CASSIVNAREQFF

d_call: TRBD2
j_call: TRBJ2-7
clone_size: once
v_call: TRBV7-6
cdr3_length: 18
cdr3_nt: TGTGCCAGCAGCTTAAAGCCCAGCGGGAGTTTAACCTCCAACGAGCAGTACTTC
cdr3_aa: CASSLKPSGSLTSNEQYF

d_call: TRBD2
j_call: TRBJ2-3
clone_size: few
v_call: TRBV7-9
cdr3_length: 15
cdr3_nt: TGTGCCAGCAGCTTAGGGCTAGCGGGCACAGATACGCAGTATTTT
cdr3_aa: CASSLGLAGTDTQYF

d_call: TRBD1
j_call: TRBJ1-2
clone_size: -
v_call: TRBV5-4
cdr3_length: 15
cdr3_nt: TGTGCCAGCAGCTTTTTAGACAGGGATGCCTATGGCTACACCTTC
cdr3_aa: CASSFLDRDAYGYTF

d_call: -
j_call: TRBJ1-3
clone_size: -
v_call: TRBV4-1
cdr3_length: 14
cdr3_nt: TGCGCCAGCAGCCAAGGAGCACCCGGGAACACCATATATTTT
cdr3_aa: CASSQGAPGNTIYF

d_call: -
j_call: TRBJ2-1
clone_size: -
v_call: TRBV6-5
cdr3_length: 11
cdr3_nt: TGTGCCAGCAGTTACGCGGAAAGGCAGTTCTTC
cdr3_aa: CASSYAERQFF

d_call: -
j_call: TRBJ1-1
clone_size: -
v_call: TRBV29-1
cdr3_length: 12
cdr3_nt: TGCAGCGTTGAAATCCAGGGAGGTGAAGCTTTCTTT
cdr3_aa: CSVEIQGGEAFF

d_call: -
j_call: TRBJ2-7
clone_size: -
v_call: TRBV30
cdr3_length: 15
cdr3_nt: TGTGCCTGGAGCGTAGCGGCAGGGCGAATCTACGAGCAGTACTTC
cdr3_aa: CAWSVAAGRIYEQYF

d_call: -
j_call: TRBJ2-2
clone_size: -
v_call: TRBV20-1
cdr3_length: 14
cdr3_nt: TGCAGTGCTAGAGATCTCGCTATCACCGGGGAGCTGTTTTTT
cdr3_aa: CSARDLAITGELFF

d_call: -
j_call: TRBJ2-1
clone_size: -
v_call: TRBV3-1
cdr3_length: 13
cdr3_nt: TGTGCCAGCAGCCAAAAACTAGTCTATGAGCAGTTCTTC
cdr3_aa: CASSQKLVYEQFF

d_call: -
j_call: TRBJ1-5
clone_size: -
v_call: TRBV6-2/TRBV6-3
cdr3_length: 14
cdr3_nt: TGTGCCAGCAGTTACGGAGGTTTTGGTCAGCCCCAGCATTTT
cdr3_aa: CASSYGGFGQPQHF

d_call: TRBD1
j_call: TRBJ1-2
clone_size: -
v_call: TRBV20-1
cdr3_length: 11
cdr3_nt: TGCAGTGCCAGGACAGGGGATGGCTACACCTTC
cdr3_aa: CSARTGDGYTF

d_call: -
j_call: TRBJ2-1
clone_size: once
v_call: TRBV5-1
cdr3_length: 15
cdr3_nt: TGCGCCAGCAGCTCGCCACCGAATCTTTACAATGAGCAGTTCTTC
cdr3_aa: CASSSPPNLYNEQFF

d_call: TRBD2
j_call: TRBJ2-2
clone_size: -
v_call: TRBV28
cdr3_length: 14
cdr3_nt: TGTGCCAGCAGGCTAGCGGGAGACAGCGGGGAGCTGTTTTTT
cdr3_aa: CASRLAGDSGELFF

d_call: TRBD2
j_call: TRBJ2-1
clone_size: -
v_call: TRBV12-3/TRBV12-4
cdr3_length: 13
cdr3_nt: TGTGCCAGCAGCCCCCGGGGGGACAATGAGCAGTTCTTC
cdr3_aa: CASSPRGDNEQFF

d_call: -
j_call: TRBJ1-1
clone_size: once
v_call: TRBV19
cdr3_length: 16
cdr3_nt: TGTGCCAGTAGTATTCCCCGACGGCACATGAACACTGAAGCTTTCTTT
cdr3_aa: CASSIPRRHMNTEAFF

d_call: -
j_call: TRBJ1-5
clone_size: -
v_call: TRBV5-1
cdr3_length: 12
cdr3_nt: TGCGCCAGCAAAACAGTAAATCAGCCCCAGCATTTT
cdr3_aa: CASKTVNQPQHF

d_call: TRBD2
j_call: TRBJ2-1
clone_size: -
v_call: TRBV30
cdr3_length: 13
cdr3_nt: TGTGCCTGGGATAGCGGGAGTAGCAATGAGCAGTTCTTC
cdr3_aa: CAWDSGSSNEQFF

d_call: -
j_call: TRBJ2-3
clone_size: -
v_call: TRBV14
cdr3_length: 14
cdr3_nt: TGTGCCAGCAGCCAAGTAAGCGTTACAGATACGCAGTATTTT
cdr3_aa: CASSQVSVTDTQYF

d_call: TRBD2
j_call: TRBJ2-2
clone_size: -
v_call: TRBV7-9
cdr3_length: 18
cdr3_nt: TGTGCCAGCAGCCACTCGAGGGGGACTAGCGGGAACACCGGGGAGCTGTTTTTT
cdr3_aa: CASSHSRGTSGNTGELFF

d_call: -
j_call: TRBJ1-2
clone_size: once
v_call: TRBV9
cdr3_length: 15
cdr3_nt: TGTGCCAGCAGCGTAGAGACAACCTCTAACTATGGCTACACCTTC
cdr3_aa: CASSVETTSNYGYTF

d_call: TRBD1
j_call: TRBJ2-5
clone_size: once
v_call: TRBV6-1
cdr3_length: 16
cdr3_nt: TGTGCCAGCAGCACCTATCCGACAGGGTCAAAAGAGACCCAGTACTTC
cdr3_aa: CASSTYPTGSKETQYF

d_call: -
j_call: TRBJ2-1
clone_size: -
v_call: TRBV28
cdr3_length: 15
cdr3_nt: TGTGCCAGCAGTTTAGTCAGGGGGGGCGTCAATGAGCAGTTCTTC
cdr3_aa: CASSLVRGGVNEQFF

d_call: -
j_call: TRBJ2-5
clone_size: -
v_call: TRBV7-2
cdr3_length: 16
cdr3_nt: TGTGCCAGCAGCTTACCGGGCGGGGGCCCGGTAGAGACCCAGTACTTC
cdr3_aa: CASSLPGGGPVETQYF

d_call: -
j_call: TRBJ1-1
clone_size: -
v_call: TRBV30
cdr3_length: 11
cdr3_nt: TGTGCCTGGAGTATCGACAGGGAAGCTTTCTTT
cdr3_aa: CAWSIDREAFF

d_call: -
j_call: TRBJ2-3
clone_size: -
v_call: TRBV19
cdr3_length: 13
cdr3_nt: TGTGCCAGTAGCCCCTCGGAGACAGATACGCAGTATTTT
cdr3_aa: CASSPSETDTQYF

d_call: -
j_call: TRBJ1-2
clone_size: -
v_call: TRBV3-1
cdr3_length: 13
cdr3_nt: TGTGCCAGCAGTCCACTGCATGGATGGGGCTACACCTTC
cdr3_aa: CASSPLHGWGYTF

d_call: -
j_call: TRBJ1-5
clone_size: -
v_call: TRBV12-3/TRBV12-4
cdr3_length: 13
cdr3_nt: TGTGCCAGCAGTGTAGGGCCCAATCAGCCCCAGCATTTT
cdr3_aa: CASSVGPNQPQHF

d_call: -
j_call: TRBJ2-6
clone_size: -
v_call: TRBV7-8
cdr3_length: 14
cdr3_nt: TGTGCCAGTATCTCGGGCTCTGGGGCCAACGTCCTGACTTTC
cdr3_aa: CASISGSGANVLTF

d_call: -
j_call: TRBJ1-1
clone_size: -
v_call: TRBV19
cdr3_length: 13
cdr3_nt: TGTGCCAGTAGTATTACAGACAGTTCTGAAGCTTTCTTT
cdr3_aa: CASSITDSSEAFF